The 9 T cell receptor beta chains in this list originate from one sample, sequenced in a study of T cell repertoires in cytomegalovirus infection. TCRdb recomputed calls from the reads with MiXCR, one row per CDR3 protein. The sample comprises 100,000 or so distinct CDR3 sequences, approximately 16% of which are singletons, and 8% rests with the top ten. Sequencing was performed on PBMCs. The receptors here all came from a human donor in good health (CMV status not recorded). Some clones in this sample may be carry-over from other donors' samples.

A remark on this clonotype: One base away lies a much larger clone, so this may be a sequencing read error. The V call is TRBV7-3, the J call TRBJ2-1; 8 nucleotides align to TRBD1. The germline CDR1 and CDR2 sequences are SGHTA and FQGTGA. The CDR3 totals 14 residues. Trimming removed 4 bases from V and 2 bases from J; junction bases left unmatched: 1. This CDR3 reads CASSSTGAYNEQFF. In DNA form, the CDR3 reads TGTGCCAGCAGCTCGACAGGGGCCTACAATGAGCAGTTCTTC. The entire variable domain, with the rest obtained from reference TRBV7-3 and TRBJ2-1, is as follows: GAGVSQTPSNKVTEKGKYVELRCDPISGHTALYWYRQSLGQGPEFLIYFQGTGAADDSGLPNDRFFAVRPEGSVSTLKIQRTERGDSAVYLCASSSTGAYNEQFFGPGTRLTVL.

The chain carries TRBV7-2 and TRBJ2-7, with a weak D call TRBD1 (5 bases). The CDR3 consists of 18 residues. Germline V CDR1 and CDR2: SGHTA, FQGNSA. Trimming took off 3 bases at V and 1 base at J, with 22 bases between the two ends. The CDR3: CASSLYYPTVGESYEQYF. The CDR3, as DNA: TGTGCCAGCAGCTTGTATTACCCGACGGTAGGGGAATCCTACGAGCAGTACTTC.

V gene TRBV10-3 combines with J gene TRBJ1-2; TRBD1 might be the D (5 bases). This CDR3 is built from 14 residues. Trimming took 0 bases from V and 8 from J, leaving 13 bases between them. The V gene's germline CDR1 is ENHRY and CDR2 SYGVKD. CDR3 DNA sequence: TGTGCCATCAGTGAGTCACAGGAATTGATGGGCTACACCTTC. Its protein product is CAISESQELMGYTF.

A few counts support this clonotype. Written as DNA, the CDR3 is TGCAGCGTTGAGGGTCAGGGGGCTGATGAAAAACTGTTTTTT. It codes for CSVEGQGADEKLFF. The V and J genes are TRBV29-1 and TRBJ1-4, with TRBD1 identical over 8 bases. This CDR3 has 14 amino acids. J was trimmed by 6 bases and V by 3 bases; bases with no gene match: 6. Germline values: CDR1 SQVTM, CDR2 ANQGSEA.

J is TRBJ1-2 and V is TRBV28; the D gene is possibly TRBD1 (6 bases). The CDR3 sequence is 14 residues long. With 5 bases removed from V and 8 bases from J, the gap between germline ends came to 18 bases. Germline V gene data show CDR1 as MDHEN and CDR2 as SYDVKM. CDR3 bases: TGTGCCAGCAGTCCCGCAGGGGAGCGAGGGGGCTACACCTTC. It translates to CASSPAGERGGYTF.

This clonotype has just a few counts. The V gene is TRBV9, the J gene TRBJ2-2; a weak D match, TRBD2 (6 bases). Germline-derived CDR1 and CDR2 are SGDLS and YYNGEE. The CDR3 extends over 15 amino acids. Trimming left V 5 bases short and J 3 bases short, with 14 bases between. In DNA form, the CDR3 reads TGTGCCAGCAGAGCTGCGGGGTCTGACACCGGGGAGCTGTTTTTT. It encodes CASRAAGSDTGELFF.

The chain couples TRBV28 to TRBJ2-7, with 7 bases matching TRBD1. The CDR3 is 12 amino acids. V gave up 6 bases and J gave up 6 bases; unmatched junction bases: 5. Germline CDR1 and CDR2: MDHEN and SYDVKM. The CDR3 here is CASSLRQGEQYF. The CDR3 nucleotides read TGTGCCAGCAGCCTGAGACAGGGCGAGCAGTACTTC.

As regards this clonotype: At one of its ends the junction is not consistent with the germline gene, which may arise from a read error. The V call is TRBV7-9, the J call TRBJ1-1; 7 bases map to TRBD1. The CDR3 is made up of 14 amino acids. CDR1 and CDR2 (germline): SEHNR, FQNEAQ (reference sequence). The CDR3 loop reads CASILGQANSEAFF. For the CDR3, the DNA is TGTGCCAGCATCCTCGGACAGGCGAACAGTGAAGCTTTCTTT.

There are many counts of this clonotype. The chain links TRBV7-2 to TRBJ1-2, with 7 bases that match TRBD1. CDR3 length: 14 amino acids. The V gene end was trimmed by 5 bases and the J gene end by 6 bases; junction bases not matched to a gene: 9. Per germline, CDR1 SGHTA and CDR2 FQGNSA. CDR3 DNA sequence: TGTGCCAGCAGCCTGGCCGACAGGGATCATGGCTACACCTTC. It is translated as CASSLADRDHGYTF. Full variable domain (rest looked up from reference TRBV7-2 and TRBJ1-2): GAGVSQSPSNKVTEKGKDVELRCDPISGHTALYWYRQSLGQGLEFLIYFQGNSAPDKSGLPSDRFSAERTGGSVSTLTIQRTQQEDSAVYLCASSLADRDHGYTFGSGTRLTVV.